Many counts were recorded for the clone carrying this T cell receptor (beta chain). Its antigen is undetermined. This entry belongs to a study of Graves' ophthalmopathy and Graves' hyperthyroidism. Germline V gene data show CDR1 as MNHNS and CDR2 as SASEGT. The CDR3 is 15 amino acids. Trimming pared 0 bases from V and 3 bases from J, leaving 9 bases between. TCR beta CDR3 regions were amplified from RNA transcripts. RT-PCR was first run with HTBI primers, then multiplex PCR in a second round. TCRdb itself ran the multiplex PCR reads through MiXCR, one entry per CDR3 protein. The repertoire holds around 340,000 distinct CDR3 sequences, with roughly 15% as singletons. The study's findings and limits: The model flagged ophthalmopathy progression at roughly 64% sensitivity and around 77% specificity. In blood appeared most of the expanded thyroid clonotypes whose frequency exceeded 0.001.

The sequenced sample consisted of peripheral blood. The chain links TRBV6-1 to TRBJ1-5; D gene unclear. The sequence derives from an adult man with Graves' ophthalmopathy. CDR3 DNA: TGTGCCAGCAGTGAAGCGCAACAGCTCAATCAGCCCCAGCATTTT. Amino acids: CASSEAQQLNQPQHF.